This T cell receptor (beta chain) was obtained from a study of shared clonotypes between healthy human individuals. About the research overall: Per donor, three plates held CD4 naive cells, three held CD4 memory, two held CD8 naive and one held CD8 memory. Study-wide points: Clonotype sharing levels among donors were expected to vary with sequencing depth.

With 3 bases removed from V and 1 base from J, the gap between germline ends came to 3 bases. The CDR3 is 13 residues long. Germline lookup yields CDR1 SGHNT and CDR2 YENEEA. About this clone: Its target is unknown.

Researchers ran the assay at a deep level. Clones were read by immunoSEQ multiplex PCR, and TCRdb kept only the in-frame ones, dropping some. The repertoire consists of about 1.5 million clones, with approximately 97% occurring once and the leading ten covering approximately 1.1%. The V call is TRBV11-3, the J call TRBJ2-2, with no clear D. The sequencing sample was made of naive CD4+ T cells sorted from blood. The subset denotes: CD45RA+ positively selected. This sequence originates from a man aged 25-40 years in good health. For the CDR3, the DNA is TGTGCCAGCAGCTTGCGGAACACCGGGGAGCTGTTTTTT. Its protein product is CASSLRNTGELFF.